Below, 24 T cell receptor beta chains from the same sample are listed, as sequenced in a study of T cell responses to AZD1222 COVID-19 vaccine (dated by TCRdb to about 2021). The library was obtained by the immunoSEQ multiplex PCR assay. In TCRdb, the immuneACCESS table is reduced to in-frame sequences with V and J assigned. These tables do not hold every clone; where another copy was compared, an unresolved V gene accounts for under half, and the others remain unexplained. Here the sample has 160,000 or so clones; roughly 90% occur a single time. The ten top clones hold around 6% of the sample. In light of the paper, this sample's time point label describes: baseline before first vaccination. Here the sequenced sample was peripheral blood, taken on day 0 of AZD1222 vaccination. The origin of the receptors is an adult in good health.

The V gene is TRBV18, the J gene TRBJ2-2, with D possibly being TRBD1 (7 bases). CDR3 length: 19 amino acids. Deletions cut 2 bases from V and 5 bases from J, with 24 bases between. Germline V gene sequence: CDR1 KGHSH, CDR2 LQKENI. CDR3 coding DNA: TGTGCCAGCTCACCAGGAGGGCAGGGGGAGCACCTCCGGACCGGGGAGCTGTTTTTT. Translating gives CASSPGGQGEHLRTGELFF.

The chain recombines TRBV27 with TRBJ1-4; D is possibly TRBD1 (6 bases). V lost 5 bases and J 5 bases, leaving 12 bases between the germline ends. The CDR3 is 14 amino acids. Germline V gene data show CDR1 as MNHEY and CDR2 as SMNVEV (reference sequence). For the CDR3, the DNA is TGTGCCAGCAGTCAAGACAGGAACAATGAAAAACTGTTTTTT. Its protein product is CASSQDRNNEKLFF.

The rearrangement links TRBV28 to TRBJ2-3; TRBD2 might be the D (6 bases). This CDR3 is 13 amino acids long. Germline V gene lookup returns CDR1 MDHEN and CDR2 SYDVKM. V shed 6 bases and J shed 4 bases, with 11 bases lying between them. For the CDR3, the DNA is TGTGCCAGCAGCCTGAGACTAGCAGATACGCAGTATTTT. Its protein is CASSLRLADTQYF.

In its sample, this clone was seen a few times. DNA of the CDR3: TGTGCCAGCAGCATCCACTCCAGCCATAATCAGCCCCAGCATTTT. This sequence encodes CASSIHSSHNQPQHF. The V and J genes are TRBV7-2 and TRBJ1-5; the D is unclear. The CDR3 runs 15 residues. Germline CDR1 and CDR2: SGHTA and FQGNSA. The V and J ends lost 5 bases and 4 bases respectively, with 15 bases between them.

The chain joins TRBV7-2 to TRBJ2-2; 7 bases are shared with TRBD1. This CDR3 contains 18 residues. The V gene end was trimmed by 6 bases and the J gene end by 5 bases; junction bases not matched to a gene: 18. From germline, CDR1 is SGHTA and CDR2 FQGNSA. The CDR3 nucleotides read TGTGCCAGCAGACTACCCCCTTCTACAGGGGTGAGAACCGGGGAGCTGTTTTTT. This gives the protein CASRLPPSTGVRTGELFF.

The chain has TRBV5-5 and TRBJ2-7; tentatively, D is TRBD1 or TRBD2 (5 bases each). Between the trimmed V and J ends, which lost 4 bases and 4 bases, there was a span of 6 bases. Germline CDR1 is SGHKS and CDR2 is YYEKEE (reference sequence). The CDR3 extends over 11 amino acids. This chain's CDR3 is CASSGGYEQYF. For the CDR3, the DNA is TGTGCCAGCAGCGGGGGTTACGAGCAGTACTTC.

The rearrangement uses TRBV20-1 and TRBJ2-1, with D perhaps TRBD1 (5 bases). Germline V gene data show CDR1 as DFQATT and CDR2 as SNEGSKA (reference sequence). V lost 4 bases and J lost 6, with 7 bases in between. This CDR3 has 11 amino acids. In nucleotides, the CDR3 is TGCAGTGCTATGCAGGGCAATGAGCAGTTCTTC. This codes for CSAMQGNEQFF.

The rearrangement uses TRBV15 and TRBJ1-2, with 7 bases fitting TRBD1. J was trimmed by 5 bases and V by 0 bases; bases with no gene match: 3. CDR1 is LNHNV, CDR2 YYDKDF, per germline (reference sequence). CDR3 size: 14 residues. CDR3 in amino acids: CATSRDPGGYGYTF. The CDR3 region has the DNA TGTGCCACCAGCAGAGACCCAGGGGGGTATGGCTACACCTTC.

J is TRBJ1-4 and V is TRBV4-3; 10 bases are shared with TRBD1. Germline V gene lookup returns CDR1 LGHNA and CDR2 YSLEER. There are 16 residues in the CDR3. V shed 11 bases, J shed 7 bases, and the junction held 16 bases outside the gene matches. This CDR3 is CAHEGQGRSVGEKLFF. CDR3 nucleotides: TGCGCCCACGAGGGACAGGGGCGGTCAGTGGGTGAAAAACTGTTTTTT.

Written as DNA, the CDR3 is TGCAGCGTTATCGGACAGGGGTCCAAAAACATTCAGTACTTC. Translation gives CSVIGQGSKNIQYF. This chain links TRBV29-1 with TRBJ2-4; 9 bases agree with TRBD1. CDR3 length equals 14 residues. CDR1 and CDR2 (germline): SQVTM, ANQGSEA. The ends lost 5 bases at V and 2 bases at J; junction bases unmatched: 4.

This chain uses TRBV19 with TRBJ1-2, with a tentative D call TRBD1 (5 bases). This CDR3 has 15 amino acids. Germline CDR1 LNHDA, CDR2 SQIVND (reference sequence). V was shortened by 3 bases and J by 0 bases, with 11 bases between the two germline ends. For the CDR3, the DNA is TGTGCCAGTAGTATTGGGACGGGAGCTAACTATGGCTACACCTTC. Protein sequence: CASSIGTGANYGYTF.

This rearrangement joins TRBV18 to TRBJ1-1; D not certain. The V gene lost 3 bases and the J gene lost 5 bases, with 16 bases spanning the gap. The CDR3 is 15 amino acids. CDR1 is KGHSH and CDR2 is LQKENI in the germline V gene. Written as DNA, the CDR3 is TGTGCCAGCTCACCTATAGCGGGGTCTTATACTGAAGCTTTCTTT. Translation gives CASSPIAGSYTEAFF. Drawing the rest from reference TRBV18 and TRBJ1-1, the complete variable domain is NAGVMQNPRHLVRRRGQEARLRCSPMKGHSHVYWYRQLPEEGLKFMVYLQKENIIDESGMPKERFSAEFPKEGPSILRIQQVVRGDSAAYFCASSPIAGSYTEAFFGQGTRLTVV.

This chain uses TRBV4-3 with TRBJ1-2; no clear D. This CDR3 spans 15 amino acids. Germline assignment: CDR1 LGHNA and CDR2 YSLEER. The V gene lost 0 bases and the J gene lost 6 bases, with 14 bases spanning the gap. In nucleotides, the CDR3 is TGCGCCAGCAGCCAAGATAACAGACCTCCCCATGGCTACACCTTC. Its protein product is CASSQDNRPPHGYTF.

V usage is TRBV27 and J usage is TRBJ1-3; TRBD1 agrees at 9 bases. Germline CDR1 and CDR2: MNHEY and SMNVEV (reference sequence). This CDR3 has 13 amino acids. V dropped 6 bases and J dropped 3; count of bases not matched to a gene: 0. The CDR3, as DNA: TGTGCCAGCAGGGACAGGGGTGGAAACACCATATATTTT. This codes for CASRDRGGNTIYF.

With respect to this clone: This may stem from a read error, because a much larger clone lies one nucleotide away. This chain links TRBV6-4 with TRBJ2-1, with TRBD1 matching over 11 bases. Germline-derived CDR1 and CDR2 are MRHNA and SNTAGT. J was trimmed by 6 bases and V by 3 bases; bases with no gene match: 1. The CDR3 has 14 residues. The CDR3 here is CASSEGTGGNEQFF. DNA of the CDR3: TGTGCCAGCAGTGAGGGGACAGGGGGCAATGAGCAGTTCTTC.

The chain recombines TRBV4-1 with TRBJ1-2; tentatively, D is TRBD1 (5 bases). The V end lost 0 bases, the J end lost 5 bases, and 13 bases lay between the germline ends. The CDR3 has 15 residues. The germline V gene has CDR1 MGHRA and CDR2 YSYEKL. The CDR3 DNA sequence: TGCGCCAGCAGCCAAGAAGCAGGACAAAGGTATGGCTACACCTTC. Translated, it gives CASSQEAGQRYGYTF.

The CDR3, as DNA: TGTGCCAGTACGGAGTTTCTCTCTGGAAACACCATATATTTT. This gives the protein CASTEFLSGNTIYF. The V gene is TRBV19, the J gene TRBJ1-3; no reliable D call. This CDR3 region has 14 residues. The V gene lost 7 bases and the J gene lost 0 bases, with 10 bases spanning the gap. The germline gives CDR1 LNHDA, CDR2 SQIVND (reference sequence). The entire variable domain, with the rest obtained from reference TRBV19 and TRBJ1-3, is as follows: DGGITQSPKYLFRKEGQNVTLSCEQNLNHDAMYWYRQDPGQGLRLIYYSQIVNDFQKGDIAEGYSVSREKKESFPLTVTSAQKNPTAFYLCASTEFLSGNTIYFGEGSWLTVV.

The V call is TRBV5-6, the J call TRBJ1-5, with D perhaps TRBD1 (6 bases). This CDR3 comprises 15 residues. Trimming pared 5 bases from V and 0 bases from J, leaving 12 bases between. Germline CDR1 is SGHDT and CDR2 is YYEEEE. This CDR3 is CASSFTGYSNQPQHF. The CDR3, as DNA: TGTGCCAGCAGTTTTACAGGGTATAGCAATCAGCCCCAGCATTTT. The whole variable domain, filled in from reference TRBV5-6 and TRBJ1-5, reads DAGVTQSPTHLIKTRGQQVTLRCSPKSGHDTVSWYQQALGQGPQFIFQYYEEEERQRGNFPDRFSGHQFPNYSSELNVNALLLGDSALYLCASSFTGYSNQPQHFGDGTRLSIL.

The gene calls are TRBV28 and TRBJ1-4, with unresolved D. Trimming left V 5 bases short and J 8 bases short, with 21 bases between. The CDR3 consists of 16 residues. Germline V gene sequence: CDR1 MDHEN, CDR2 SYDVKM. The chain's CDR3 is CASSPPPPVSGEKLFF. The DNA for the CDR3 is TGTGCCAGCAGTCCCCCCCCACCCGTGTCAGGAGAAAAACTGTTTTTT.

V gene TRBV2 combines with J gene TRBJ2-7; tentatively, D is TRBD2 (5 bases). V lost 1 base to trimming and J lost 8 bases, with 12 bases between them. In germline, CDR1 is SNHLY, CDR2 FYNNEI. This CDR3 is 13 amino acids long. CDR3 DNA sequence: TGTGCCAGCAGTGAAGTGGTGGGAGTACAGCAGTACTTC. It translates to CASSEVVGVQQYF.

The rearrangement links TRBV6-5 to TRBJ1-4, with a possible D match to TRBD1 (6 bases). CDR3 length: 15 amino acids. Germline lookup yields CDR1 MNHEY and CDR2 SVGAGI. V lost 8 bases, J lost 4 bases, and 17 bases lay in between. The CDR3, as DNA: TGTGCCAGCTCCCCAGAGACAGGAAATAATGAAAAACTGTTTTTT. It yields the protein CASSPETGNNEKLFF.

CDR3 residues: CASSYPGQLNQPQHF. Written as DNA, the CDR3 is TGTGCCAGCAGTTACCCGGGACAGCTTAATCAGCCCCAGCATTTT. This rearrangement joins TRBV28 to TRBJ1-5; 7 nucleotides line up with TRBD1. This CDR3 has 15 amino acids. Germline values: CDR1 MDHEN, CDR2 SYDVKM. Trimming removed 4 bases from V and 4 bases from J; junction bases left unmatched: 7.

This clone was seen only once. The V gene is TRBV11-2, the J gene TRBJ1-1; D unclear. This CDR3 has 15 residues. Germline V gives CDR1 SGHAT, CDR2 FQNNGV. Trimming shortened V by 8 bases and J by 7 bases, and 23 bases separated the two germline ends. DNA for the CDR3: TGTGCCAGCCTCATGTCCGGGGTCACTACTGTTGAAGCTTTCTTT. It translates to CASLMSGVTTVEAFF. The entire variable domain, with the rest obtained from reference TRBV11-2 and TRBJ1-1, is as follows: EAGVAQSPRYKIIEKRQSVAFWCNPISGHATLYWYQQILGQGPKLLIQFQNNGVVDDSQLPKDRFSAERLKGVDSTLKIQPAKLEDSAVYLCASLMSGVTTVEAFFGQGTRLTVV.

This clone appeared once. The V gene is TRBV7-8, the J gene TRBJ1-5; unclear D gene. This CDR3 is built from 15 residues. Germline loops: CDR1 SGHVS, CDR2 FQNEAQ. Trimming shortened V by 0 bases and J by 2 bases, and 8 bases separated the two germline ends. The CDR3 nucleotides are TGTGCCAGCAGCTTAGCGCTAGCAGGCAATCAGCCCCAGCATTTT. This codes for CASSLALAGNQPQHF. Combining the CDR3 with reference TRBV7-8 and TRBJ1-5 gives the whole variable domain GAGVSQSPRYKVAKRGQDVALRCDPISGHVSLFWYQQALGQGPEFLTYFQNEAQLDKSGLPSDRFFAERPEGSVSTLKIQRTQQEDSAVYLCASSLALAGNQPQHFGDGTRLSIL.